The 12 T cell receptor beta chains reported below all come from one sample, sequenced in a study of blood T cell repertoires in COVID-19. Here immunoSEQ multiplex PCR was the method, and the copy in TCRdb shows in-frame clones only, minus some. The sample holds about 180,000 clones; approximately 88% are singletons and the top ten take approximately 9.4%. Sequences were obtained from PBMCs or T cells enriched from blood (not recorded which). These receptors were collected from a woman younger than 30 who had recovered from COVID-19.

The genes are TRBV7-2 and TRBJ2-7, with D uncertain. Trimming took off 4 bases at V and 4 bases at J, with 11 bases between the two ends. The germline V gene encodes CDR1 SGHTA and CDR2 FQGNSA. The CDR3 runs to 13 residues. The CDR3 nucleotides read TGTGCCAGCAGCTCCCCACCGAGATACGAGCAGTACTTC. Translated, it gives CASSSPPRYEQYF.

The chain joins TRBV3-1 (or the pseudogene TRBV3-2) to TRBJ1-6; D gene uncertain. The CDR3 is 14 amino acids. CDR1 LGHDT and CDR2 YNNKEL come from the germline V gene (reference sequence). Trimming pared 4 bases from V and 5 bases from J, leaving 9 bases between. CDR3 in amino acids: CASSPRGNNSPLHF. Written as DNA, the CDR3 is TGTGCCAGCAGCCCCCGAGGCAATAATTCACCCCTCCACTTT.

This clone showed up many times. This chain joins TRBV19 and TRBJ2-1; D is perhaps TRBD1 (5 bases). This CDR3 has 15 residues. Germline lookup yields CDR1 LNHDA and CDR2 SQIVND (reference sequence). Deletions cut 4 bases from V and 7 bases from J, with 17 bases between. As DNA, the CDR3 is TGTGCCAGTAGTAAGACAGCCGAAGTTTTTAATGAGCAGTTCTTC. This codes for CASSKTAEVFNEQFF.

This clone was counted once. The chain is built from TRBV12-5 and TRBJ1-1; unclear D gene. Trimming stripped 3 bases from V and 1 base from J, with 6 bases between. This CDR3 spans 13 amino acids. Germline CDR1 and CDR2: LGHNT and FRNRAP. Written as DNA, the CDR3 is TGTGCTAGTGGTTTTGCAGGGAACACTGAAGCTTTCTTT. It translates to CASGFAGNTEAFF.

The chain employs TRBV6-1 and TRBJ2-2, with TRBD2 identical over 10 bases. V trimming: 4 bases; J trimming: 6 bases; junction bases outside the gene matches: 8. From germline, CDR1 is MNHNS and CDR2 SASEGT. This CDR3 contains 16 residues. CDR3 sequence reads: CASSVELAGVSGELFF. The CDR3 bases are TGTGCCAGCAGTGTCGAGCTAGCGGGAGTCTCCGGGGAGCTGTTTTTT.

J is TRBJ1-5 and V is TRBV7-9; 9 bases match TRBD1. V was pared by 8 bases and J by 9 bases, with 17 bases of the junction left unmatched. Germline CDR1 is SEHNR and CDR2 is FQNEAQ (reference sequence). CDR3 size: 16 residues. This CDR3 reads CASASITGQGDGPQHF. The CDR3 region has the DNA TGTGCCAGCGCCAGCATTACGGGACAGGGAGATGGGCCCCAGCATTTT.

The chain joins TRBV6-1 to TRBJ2-1; no definite D call. From germline, CDR1 is MNHNS and CDR2 SASEGT. V lost 3 bases to trimming and J lost 6 bases, with 9 bases between them. This CDR3 has 13 residues. The CDR3 sequence is CASSDWQSNEQFF. The CDR3 DNA is TGTGCCAGCAGTGATTGGCAGTCCAATGAGCAGTTCTTC.

This rearrangement joins TRBV29-1 to TRBJ2-1; TRBD2 is a possible D gene (6 bases). With 3 bases removed from V and 6 bases from J, the gap between germline ends came to 12 bases. This CDR3 has 13 amino acids. The germline gives CDR1 SQVTM, CDR2 ANQGSEA. CDR3 sequence: CSVEATRINEQFF. CDR3 bases: TGCAGCGTTGAGGCGACTAGAATCAATGAGCAGTTCTTC.

The genes are TRBV13 and TRBJ2-5, with 14 bases fitting TRBD2. V gave up 1 base and J gave up 0 bases; unmatched junction bases: 1. The CDR3 covers 17 residues. Germline V lookup: CDR1 PRHDT, CDR2 FYEKMQ (reference sequence). The CDR3 DNA is TGTGCCAGCAGCTTAGCGGGACTAGCGGGAGACCAAGAGACCCAGTACTTC. Translating it yields CASSLAGLAGDQETQYF.

This rearrangement joins TRBV28 to TRBJ1-6, with 7 positions matching TRBD1. CDR3 length: 16 residues. From germline, CDR1 is MDHEN and CDR2 SYDVKM. Unmatched junction bases numbered 6, after V lost 5 bases and J lost 2 bases. CDR3 amino acids: CASSLQGQAYNSPLHF. DNA of the CDR3: TGTGCCAGCAGTCTGCAAGGACAGGCCTATAATTCACCCCTCCACTTT.

The chain links TRBV29-1 to TRBJ1-2; D might be TRBD1 (5 bases). CDR1 is SQVTM, CDR2 ANQGSEA, per germline. The CDR3 runs 12 residues. V was shortened by 5 bases and J by 6 bases, with 13 bases between the two germline ends. CDR3 in amino acids: CSVPRGADGYTF. The DNA of the CDR3 is TGCAGCGTTCCAAGGGGTGCGGATGGCTACACCTTC.

The table lists this clone with a count of one. The chain is built from TRBV7-9 and TRBJ1-4, with 8 bases aligning to TRBD1. The germline gives CDR1 SEHNR, CDR2 FQNEAQ (reference sequence). The CDR3 is made up of 14 amino acids. The V gene end was trimmed by 6 bases and the J gene end by 8 bases; junction bases not matched to a gene: 8. The CDR3 nucleotides are TGTGCCAGCAGGATCGGACAGGGAAAGGAAAAACTGTTTTTT. Translation: CASRIGQGKEKLFF.